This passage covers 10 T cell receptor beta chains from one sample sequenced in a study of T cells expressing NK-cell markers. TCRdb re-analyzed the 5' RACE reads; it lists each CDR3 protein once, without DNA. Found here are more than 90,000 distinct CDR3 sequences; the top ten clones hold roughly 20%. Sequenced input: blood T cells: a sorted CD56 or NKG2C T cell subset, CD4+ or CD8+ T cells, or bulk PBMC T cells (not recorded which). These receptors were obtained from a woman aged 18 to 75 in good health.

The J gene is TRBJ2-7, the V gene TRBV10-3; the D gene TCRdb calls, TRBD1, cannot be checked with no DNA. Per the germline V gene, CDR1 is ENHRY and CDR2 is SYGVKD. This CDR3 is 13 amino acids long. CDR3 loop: CATKDRAVYEQYF.

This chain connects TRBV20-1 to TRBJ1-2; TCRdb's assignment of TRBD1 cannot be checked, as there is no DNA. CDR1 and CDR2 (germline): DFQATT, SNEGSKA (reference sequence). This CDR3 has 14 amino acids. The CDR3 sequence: CSARRDQGPYGYTF.

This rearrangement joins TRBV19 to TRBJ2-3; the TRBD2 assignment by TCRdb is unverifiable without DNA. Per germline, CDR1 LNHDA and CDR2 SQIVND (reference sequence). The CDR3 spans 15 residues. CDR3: CASSIGTKRTDTQYF.

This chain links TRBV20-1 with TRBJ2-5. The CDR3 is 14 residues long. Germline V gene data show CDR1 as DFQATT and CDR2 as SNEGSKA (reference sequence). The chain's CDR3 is CSARGEDSKETQYF.

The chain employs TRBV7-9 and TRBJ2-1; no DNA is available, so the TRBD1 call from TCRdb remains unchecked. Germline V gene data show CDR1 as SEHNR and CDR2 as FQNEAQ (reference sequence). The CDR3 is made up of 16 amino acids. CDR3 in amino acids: CASTFAGTEYIDEQFF.

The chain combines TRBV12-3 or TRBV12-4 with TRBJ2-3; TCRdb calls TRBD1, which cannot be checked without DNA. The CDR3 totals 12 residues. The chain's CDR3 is CASRPGGDTQYF.

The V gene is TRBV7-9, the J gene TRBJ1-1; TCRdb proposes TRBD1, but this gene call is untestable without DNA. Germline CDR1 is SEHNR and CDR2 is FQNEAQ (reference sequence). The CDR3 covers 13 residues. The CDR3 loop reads CASSVNRGTEAFF.

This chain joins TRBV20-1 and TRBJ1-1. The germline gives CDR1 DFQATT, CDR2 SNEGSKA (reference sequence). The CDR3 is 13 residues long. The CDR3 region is CSATGGVNTEAFF.

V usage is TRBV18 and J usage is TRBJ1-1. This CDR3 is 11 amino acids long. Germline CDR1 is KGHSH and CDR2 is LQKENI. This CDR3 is CASSPGTEAFF.

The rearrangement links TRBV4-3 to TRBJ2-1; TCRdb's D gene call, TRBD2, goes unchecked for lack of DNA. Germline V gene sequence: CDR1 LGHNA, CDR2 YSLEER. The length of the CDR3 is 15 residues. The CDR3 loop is CASSQEFASSNEQFF.